This T cell receptor (beta chain) is from a study of blood T cell repertoires in COVID-19 (TCRdb year 2020). For the wider study: Collaborator samples came from the United States, Italy and Spain and covered acute and convalescent phases of COVID-19. The material from the prospective study consisted of cDNA or gDNA derived from T cells, B-cell-depleted T cells, or PBMCs. Subjects who had been exposed to COVID-19, were actively infected with it, or had recovered from it provided the deeply sampled blood TCRbeta repertoires that made up the dataset. The repertoires were made available in a free public database intended to serve as a resource for research on the immune response to SARS-CoV-2. The samples were drawn from the first 160 participants of the ongoing ImmuneRACE study and from 950 to 1,500 subjects provided by 6 global collaborators. Nearly every sample came with metadata listing a de-identified subject ID, COVID-19 status, age in years and sex. Where available, HLA class I and class II types were taken from metadata supplied by the sample provider and were not determined by assay-based typing. The investigation overall reported the following: The amount of clinical and demographic metadata varied by source and participant and was provided uncurated.

A remark on this clone: Its antigen is currently not known. Per-base qualities were not stored, and no clone one base away is much larger.

V is shortened by 3 bases, J by 5 bases, and the region joining them spans 10 bases. The cysteine opens and the phenylalanine closes a CDR3 of 13 amino acids. Just the 39-base CDR3 DNA is kept, in frame starting at base 1. CDR1 is given as KGHSH and CDR2 as LQKENI, both from the germline V gene. The immunoSEQ Assay, a bias-controlled multiplex PCR, was used to amplify TCRbeta CDR3 regions from genomic DNA. The published analysis was carried out like this. The number of nucleated cells in each sample was estimated from the amplification of reference gene primers within the assay. To quantify the absolute abundance of each unique TCRbeta CDR3 rearrangement, sequence reads were collapsed and filtered. For each sample, productive Simpson clonality was calculated as the square root of Simpson's diversity index across productive rearrangements. Here the immuneACCESS table is served through TCRdb, limited to in-frame sequences with V and J called. Missing clones are a known gap in these copies; in checked studies unresolved V genes cover under half, and the rest lacks a known reason. The DNA gave D and trimming, while V, J and clone size come from that table. The sample table holds roughly 180,000 clones, of which over 70% were seen once. The top ten hold around 10% of the sample.

Participants in the prospective study were aged roughly 18 to 100 years, lived in some 24 United States geographic areas, and enrolled through a virtual design. In the prospective study, cohorts were assigned on the basis of participant-reported clinical history obtained from a screening survey and a study questionnaire. Recovered participants in ImmuneRACE Cohort 3 were defined by two consecutive negative NP/OP PCR tests, clearance by a healthcare professional, or resolution of symptoms. In the prospective study, mobile phlebotomists collected whole blood, serum and a nasopharyngeal or oropharyngeal swab from each participant. Participants in the prospective study had the option to provide additional blood draws and questionnaires over a roughly 2-month period. Blood samples from the prospective study were shipped frozen or at room temperature prior to DNA extraction.

Sequenced: PBMCs or T cells enriched from blood (not recorded which). The rearranged chain carries TRBV18 and TRBJ1-1; confidence is insufficient to name the D gene. This clonotype was sampled from a middle-aged man who had recovered from COVID-19. The CDR3 in this case is CASSPPGWTEAFF. The sequence in DNA is TGTGCCAGCTCACCTCCGGGTTGGACTGAAGCTTTCTTT.